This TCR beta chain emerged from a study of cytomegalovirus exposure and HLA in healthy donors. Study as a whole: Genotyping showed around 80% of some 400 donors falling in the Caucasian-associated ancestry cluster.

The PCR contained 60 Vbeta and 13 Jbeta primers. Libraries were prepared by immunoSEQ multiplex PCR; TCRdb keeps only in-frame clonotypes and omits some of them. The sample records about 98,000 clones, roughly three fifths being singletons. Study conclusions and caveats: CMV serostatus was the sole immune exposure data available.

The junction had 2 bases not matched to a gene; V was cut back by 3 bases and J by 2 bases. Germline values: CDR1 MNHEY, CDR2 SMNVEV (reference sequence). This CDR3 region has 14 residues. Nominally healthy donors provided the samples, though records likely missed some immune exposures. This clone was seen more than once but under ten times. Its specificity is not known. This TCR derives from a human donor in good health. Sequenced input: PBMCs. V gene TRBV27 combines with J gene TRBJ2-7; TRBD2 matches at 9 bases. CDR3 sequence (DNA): TGTGCCAGCAGTTTGCGGGAGGGCCCCTACGAGCAGTACTTC. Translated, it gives CASSLREGPYEQYF.